One TCR beta chain is described in this entry. What it binds is not known. Germline CDR1 is SEHNR and CDR2 is FQNEAQ (reference sequence). The CDR3 is made up of 14 amino acids. V dropped 5 bases and J dropped 7 bases, with 17 bases sitting between them. TCRdb used MiXCR to reprocess the reads, holding one entry per CDR3 protein. Altogether approximately 910,000 distinct CDR3 sequences are present, around a third being singletons, with the ten largest covering over 12%. This entry comes from a study of T cell repertoires in cytomegalovirus infection. Study-wide results and caveats: The response measured ex vivo was dominated by TCR beta clonotypes (HLA-C-restricted and CMV-specific). Cumulated frequencies of public TCR beta families served to identify carriers of CMV plus the relevant HLA.

This chain uses TRBV7-9 with TRBJ2-5; TRBD2 might be the D (6 bases). This TCR derives from a human donor in good health (CMV status not recorded). Some clones in this sample may be carry-over from other donors' samples. The input for sequencing was cultured CD8+ T cells from PBMCs, taken from culture after CMV antigen stimulation. This chain's CDR3 is CASSPDRDFRTQYF. In DNA, the CDR3 is TGTGCCAGCAGCCCTGACCGGGACTTTCGGACCCAGTACTTC.